This T cell receptor beta chain came from a study of cytomegalovirus exposure and HLA in healthy donors. Study information: The study placed around 80% of its approximately 400 genotyped donors in the Caucasian-associated ancestry cluster. Broader study findings: The records held CMV serostatus as the only immune exposure information. It was confirmed in vitro that three of the CMV-associated chains were specific for CMV antigens. While the bulk of TCR sequences proved rare, some public TCRs turned up in many donors.

CDR1 and CDR2 (germline): MNHEY, SMNVEV (reference sequence). The trim removed 1 base at V and 1 base at J, leaving 8 bases unmatched. This CDR3 region has 17 residues. Turning to this clone: The antigen is not known.

The PCR ran on 60 Vbeta and 13 Jbeta primers. The method was immunoSEQ multiplex PCR; TCRdb's version includes in-frame clones alone and lacks a portion of them. The sample lists about 110,000 clones, 65% to 85% occurring once. This clonotype was obtained from a male donor in good health and CMV-seropositive. Input material: PBMCs. The chain recombines TRBV27 with TRBJ2-3, with 7 bases aligning to TRBD2. The CDR3 sequence is CASSLLLASGGTDTQYF. The CDR3 bases are TGTGCCAGCAGTTTATTACTAGCGTCGGGGGGCACAGATACGCAGTATTTT.